This T cell receptor beta chain emerged from a study of T cell repertoires in cytomegalovirus infection (dated by TCRdb to between 2018 and 2021). With respect to the entire study: Donor HLA type was relevant to the analysis, as public TCR beta signatures indicated carriage of CMV infection together with the matching HLA type.

On the study overall, not on this receptor specifically: The ex vivo response was dominated by HLA-C-restricted CMV-specific TCR beta clonotypes, which also provided the single most frequent clonotype in two of eight donors. In both this cohort and an independent roughly 360-donor cohort, the cumulative frequency of public TCR beta family members distinguished carriers of CMV infection plus the relevant HLA type.

This clonotype was seen only once. This clone's antigen is unknown. Base qualities are not recorded, but no much larger clone differs from it by a single base. One read offers little support. Instrument on record: Illumina HiSeq 1500. TCRdb ran its own pipeline on the public reads, namely fastp trimming at Q25 and MiXCR clone calling, and kept in-frame beta chains. Entries are consolidated by CDR3 protein sequence, retaining the most common genes and DNA. The sample contains some 600,000 distinct CDR3 sequences, about 24% of them found a single time. The top ten clonotypes cover around 8% of the sample. This TCR derives from a human donor in good health (CMV status not recorded). Some clones in this sample may be carry-over from other donors' samples. The sequencing input was CD8+ T cells from PBMCs.

The DNA is TGCAGTGCTAGGGGAGTCGGGGGTTGGGACGAAGCTTTCTTT. This sequence encodes CSARGVGGWDEAFF. The chain uses TRBV20-1 and TRBJ1-1; TRBD1 is perhaps the D gene, given 5 matching bases. From a lookup of the germline V gene (reference sequence), CDR1 and CDR2 are DFQATT and SNEGSKA. A distance of 19 bases separates the germline ends of V and J, which lose 3 bases and 8 bases respectively. The CDR3 sequence holds 14 residues, the cysteine and phenylalanine included. Only the CDR3 DNA stays, 42 bases, in frame from base 1.